Shown below are 7 T cell receptor beta chains from a single sample sequenced in a study of blood T cell repertoires in COVID-19. TCRdb keeps only in-frame clones here, not all; method: immunoSEQ multiplex PCR. Among about 240,000 clones listed, approximately 83% were seen once. The sequencing sample was made of PBMCs or T cells enriched from blood (not recorded which). The receptors originated from a woman between 35 and 50 years old with acute COVID-19.

The rearrangement uses TRBV15 and TRBJ1-6; perhaps TRBD1 as D (5 bases). Germline values: CDR1 LNHNV, CDR2 YYDKDF (reference sequence). Between the trimmed V and J ends, which lost 5 bases and 3 bases, there was a span of 5 bases. CDR3 length: 13 residues. The CDR3 region has the DNA TGTGCCACCAGCGACAGCTATAATTCACCCCTCCACTTT. This sequence encodes CATSDSYNSPLHF.

The chain's CDR3 is CASSLGQGDSTEAFF. The CDR3 coding sequence is TGCGCCAGCAGCCTCGGACAGGGAGATTCGACTGAAGCTTTCTTT. The rearrangement links TRBV5-1 to TRBJ1-1, with 8 bases aligning to TRBD1. J lost 5 bases, V lost 4 bases, and 10 bases had no gene match. Germline CDR1 is SGHRS and CDR2 is YFSETQ. This CDR3 comprises 15 residues.

The genes are TRBV6-5 and TRBJ1-1; D may be TRBD1 (6 bases). The CDR3 runs 14 residues. The germline gives CDR1 MNHEY, CDR2 SVGAGI. Deletions cut 6 bases from V and 5 bases from J, with 16 bases between. The CDR3 reads CASRAEGEGTEAFF. Written as DNA, the CDR3 is TGTGCCAGCAGGGCCGAGGGGGAAGGGACTGAAGCTTTCTTT.

This clone appeared once. This chain uses TRBV11-2 with TRBJ2-7; 7 nucleotides match TRBD2. With 1 base clipped from V and 3 bases from J, the junction kept 3 bases outside the gene matches. Germline CDR1 reads SGHAT; CDR2 reads FQNNGV. The CDR3 sequence is 14 residues long. CDR3 bases: TGTGCCAGCAGCTTAGGCGGGAGCAGCTACGAGCAGTACTTC. Its protein is CASSLGGSSYEQYF.

This clone was seen a single time. The rearrangement links TRBV18 to TRBJ2-2; D not resolved. The CDR3 runs 13 residues. Per the germline V gene, CDR1 is KGHSH and CDR2 is LQKENI. The germline V and J ends were trimmed by 5 bases and 5 bases, with 9 bases remaining between them. The CDR3 is CASSITSTGELFF. CDR3 coding DNA: TGTGCCAGCTCAATCACTTCAACCGGGGAGCTGTTTTTT.

The V call is TRBV6-5, the J call TRBJ1-2; TRBD1 agrees at 12 bases. V lost 6 bases and J lost 4; bases outside the gene matches: 6. Germline assignment: CDR1 MNHEY and CDR2 SVGAGI. This CDR3 region has 15 residues. CDR3: CASSPGTGGPYGYTF. DNA for the CDR3: TGTGCCAGCAGCCCAGGGACAGGGGGCCCCTATGGCTACACCTTC.

This rearrangement joins TRBV7-9 to TRBJ2-2; 8 nucleotides line up with TRBD1. The CDR3 totals 15 residues. With V trimmed by 11 bases and J by 4 bases, 12 bases remained unmatched. Germline-derived CDR1 and CDR2 are SEHNR and FQNEAQ (reference sequence). In DNA form, the CDR3 reads TGTGCCCCAGGAGGAACAGGGGGAGGCACCGGGGAGCTGTTTTTT. Protein: CAPGGTGGGTGELFF.